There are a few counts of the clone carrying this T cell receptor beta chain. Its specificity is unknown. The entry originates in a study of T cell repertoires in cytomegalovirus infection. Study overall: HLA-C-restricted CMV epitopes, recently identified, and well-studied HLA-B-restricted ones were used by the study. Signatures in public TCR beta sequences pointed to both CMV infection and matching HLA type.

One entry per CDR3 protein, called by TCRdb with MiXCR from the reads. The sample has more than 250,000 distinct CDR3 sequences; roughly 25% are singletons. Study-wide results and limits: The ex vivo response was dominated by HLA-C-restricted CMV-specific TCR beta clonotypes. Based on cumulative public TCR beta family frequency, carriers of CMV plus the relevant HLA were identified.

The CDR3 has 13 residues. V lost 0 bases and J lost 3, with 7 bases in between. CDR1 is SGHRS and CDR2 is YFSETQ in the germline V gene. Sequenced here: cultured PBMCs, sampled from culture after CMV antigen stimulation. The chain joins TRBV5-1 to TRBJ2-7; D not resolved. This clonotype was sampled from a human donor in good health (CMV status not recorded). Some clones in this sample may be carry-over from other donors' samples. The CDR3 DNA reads TGCGCCAGCAGCTTGGAGACCATCTACGAGCAGTACTTC. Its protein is CASSLETIYEQYF. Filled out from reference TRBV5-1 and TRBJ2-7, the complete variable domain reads KAGVTQTPRYLIKTRGQQVTLSCSPISGHRSVSWYQQTPGQGLQFLFEYFSETQRNKGNFPGRFSGRQFSNSRSEMNVSTLELGDSALYLCASSLETIYEQYFGPGTRLTVT.